The present T cell receptor (beta chain) was sequenced within a study of blood T cell repertoires in COVID-19. Study in general: The samples span acute and convalescent COVID-19 from the United States, Italy and Spain. The analysed material was cDNA or gDNA that came from T cells, B-cell-depleted T cells, or PBMCs.

Original methodology: Estimated nucleated cell counts came from reference gene primer amplification. Sequencing used immunoSEQ multiplex PCR; TCRdb keeps in-frame clones, though not all of them. The DNA gave D and trimming, while V, J and clone size come from that table. Of 95,000 or so clones in the sample, approximately 84% were seen once. From germline, CDR1 is SEHNR and CDR2 FQNEAQ (reference sequence). V was pared by 1 base and J by 5 bases, with 6 bases between. This CDR3 region has 13 residues. The clonotype was recovered from a human donor in a cohort sampled during active COVID-19. The sequenced material came from peripheral blood. The gene calls are TRBV7-9 and TRBJ1-5, with D perhaps matching TRBD1 (5 bases). CDR3 bases: TGTGCCAGCAGCTTAGTCAGGGATCAGCCCCAGCATTTT. Translated, it gives CASSLVRDQPQHF. Variable domain in full (rest from reference TRBV7-9 and TRBJ1-5): DTGVSQNPRHKITKRGQNVTFRCDPISEHNRLYWYRQTLGQGPEFLTYFQNEAQLEKSRLLSDRFSAERPKGSFSTLEIQRTEQGDSAMYLCASSLVRDQPQHFGDGTRLSIL.